The entry that follows covers one TCR beta chain sequence. This sample is drawn from a study of blood T cell repertoires in COVID-19. The data were produced by immunoSEQ multiplex PCR, yet TCRdb's version contains in-frame clones alone and is incomplete. The repertoire holds approximately 240,000 clones, over 75% seen once, with 3% to 3.5% in the top ten. Sequencing was done on a sample of PBMCs or T cells enriched from blood (not recorded which). This TCR derives from a young woman in a cohort exposed to, infected with or recovered from COVID-19 (not recorded which).

The DNA of the CDR3 is TGTGCCAGCAGCTTAGGAGACAGGGGTTTGGCTTTCTTT. It encodes CASSLGDRGLAFF. The chain carries TRBV7-9 and TRBJ1-1; 8 bases agree with TRBD1. The CDR3 has 13 amino acids. Germline V gives CDR1 SEHNR, CDR2 FQNEAQ (reference sequence). V shed 1 base, J shed 11 bases, and the junction held 6 bases outside the gene matches.